These 28 T cell receptor beta chains came from one sample sequenced in a study of cytomegalovirus exposure and HLA in healthy donors. PCR involved 60 Vbeta and 13 Jbeta primers. Method: immunoSEQ multiplex PCR; TCRdb's copy keeps in-frame clones and lacks some. Among about 80,000 clones listed, more than 50% were seen once. Sequencing was done on a sample of PBMCs. The receptors derive from a male donor in good health and CMV-seropositive.

This clone was seen a handful of times. The chain couples TRBV28 to TRBJ1-5; D is possibly TRBD1 (5 bases). Between the trimmed V and J ends, which lost 7 bases and 2 bases, there was a span of 21 bases. The germline V gene encodes CDR1 MDHEN and CDR2 SYDVKM. The CDR3 has 17 residues. The CDR3 DNA reads TGTGCCAGCACCCAGGTGAGGAATTTCAGGGGCAATCAGCCCCAGCATTTT. Its translation: CASTQVRNFRGNQPQHF.

J is TRBJ2-1 and V is TRBV15; 11 bases are shared with TRBD1. Per germline, CDR1 LNHNV and CDR2 YYDKDF (reference sequence). The length of the CDR3 is 16 residues. V trimming: 6 bases; J trimming: 1 base; junction bases outside the gene matches: 5. As DNA, the CDR3 is TGTGCCACCAGTGGACAGGGGGCTAGTTCCTACAATGAGCAGTTCTTC. Protein: CATSGQGASSYNEQFF.

The V call is TRBV19, the J call TRBJ1-5; weak D call: TRBD1 (5 bases). V dropped 2 bases and J dropped 4 bases, with 9 bases sitting between them. Germline lookup yields CDR1 LNHDA and CDR2 SQIVND (reference sequence). The CDR3 runs 14 residues. This CDR3 reads CASSISTANQPQHF. The CDR3 nucleotides are TGTGCCAGTAGTATATCGACAGCTAATCAGCCCCAGCATTTT. Combining the CDR3 with reference TRBV19 and TRBJ1-5 gives the whole variable domain DGGITQSPKYLFRKEGQNVTLSCEQNLNHDAMYWYRQDPGQGLRLIYYSQIVNDFQKGDIAEGYSVSREKKESFPLTVTSAQKNPTAFYLCASSISTANQPQHFGDGTRLSIL.

The chain combines TRBV19 with TRBJ1-4; no definite D call. This CDR3 is built from 9 residues. The germline CDR1 and CDR2 sequences are LNHDA and SQIVND (reference sequence). As DNA, the CDR3 is TGTGCTTCAGGTGAAAAACTGTTTTTT. It encodes CASGEKLFF.

The chain recombines TRBV7-2 with TRBJ1-1; D perhaps matches TRBD1 (6 bases). The germline V gene encodes CDR1 SGHTA and CDR2 FQGNSA. V was trimmed by 5 bases and J by 1 base, leaving 14 bases between them. The CDR3 contains 15 residues. The CDR3 DNA reads TGTGCCAGCAGCCTCAGGGGCCCCTCGAACACTGAAGCTTTCTTT. Translated, it gives CASSLRGPSNTEAFF.

This clone has only a few counts. The J gene is TRBJ2-7, the V gene TRBV27, with 7 bases fitting TRBD2. Looked up from germline, CDR1 is MNHEY and CDR2 is SMNVEV (reference sequence). The CDR3 totals 13 residues. V dropped 1 base and J dropped 7; count of bases not matched to a gene: 4. DNA for the CDR3: TGTGCCAGCAGTTTATTGGGGGGGTATGAGCAGTACTTC. Amino acid sequence: CASSLLGGYEQYF.

This sequence joins TRBV21-1 and TRBJ2-6; the table's D call, TRBD2, was not checked against the DNA. TRBV21-1 has pseudogene status. This CDR3 has 21 residues. DNA for the CDR3: TGTGCCAGCAGCAAAGCCGGCCCACGTCTAGGTCCAATTGTGGGGGCCAACGTCCTGACTTTC. Amino acids: CASSKAGPRLGPIVGANVLTF.

The J gene is TRBJ2-7, the V gene TRBV7-9; D remains ambiguous. The CDR3 runs 12 residues. V gave up 2 bases and J gave up 3 bases, with 5 bases separating them. Germline V lookup: CDR1 SEHNR, CDR2 FQNEAQ (reference sequence). The CDR3 DNA reads TGTGCCAGCAGCTTAAAGAGCTACGAGCAGTACTTC. Its translation: CASSLKSYEQYF.

The chain couples TRBV29-1 to TRBJ2-5, with 9 bases identical to TRBD1. CDR3 length: 14 residues. V trimming: 4 bases; J trimming: 7 bases; junction bases outside the gene matches: 10. Looked up from germline, CDR1 is SQVTM and CDR2 is ANQGSEA. As DNA, the CDR3 is TGCAGCGTTGGTGCGGACAGGGGATACGGGACCCAGTACTTC. It encodes CSVGADRGYGTQYF. Full variable domain (missing parts from reference TRBV29-1 and TRBJ2-5): SAVISQKPSRDICQRGTSLTIQCQVDSQVTMMFWYRQQPGQSLTLIATANQGSEATYESGFVIDKFPISRPNLTFSTLTVSNMSPEDSSIYLCSVGADRGYGTQYFGPGTRLLVL.

This clone was found a few times. The chain is built from TRBV4-1 and TRBJ1-2; weak D call: TRBD1 (6 bases). This CDR3 contains 15 residues. CDR1 and CDR2 from the germline V gene are MGHRA and YSYEKL. Trimming shortened V by 0 bases and J by 4 bases, and 12 bases separated the two germline ends. The CDR3 sequence: CASSQDLRGGYGYTF. CDR3 sequence (DNA): TGCGCCAGCAGCCAAGATCTTAGAGGGGGCTATGGCTACACCTTC.

V usage is TRBV7-2 and J usage is TRBJ1-4, with D perhaps TRBD1 (5 bases). Germline-derived CDR1 and CDR2 are SGHTA and FQGNSA. V was trimmed by 2 bases and J by 8 bases, leaving 9 bases between them. The CDR3 has 13 amino acids. The chain's CDR3 is CASSLQGWEKLFF. The DNA of the CDR3 is TGTGCCAGCAGCTTACAGGGTTGGGAAAAACTGTTTTTT.

As to this clone: The same CDR3 is also encoded by other DNA sequences in this sample. V and J are TRBV5-1 and TRBJ2-3; D unclear. Germline lookup yields CDR1 SGHRS and CDR2 YFSETQ. V shed 0 bases and J shed 3 bases, with 8 bases lying between them. The CDR3 totals 14 residues. This CDR3 is CASSLDRPTDTQYF. CDR3 nucleotide sequence: TGCGCCAGCAGCTTGGACAGACCGACAGATACGCAGTATTTT.

J is TRBJ1-4 and V is TRBV11-1; D not certain. The V end was cut by 3 bases, the J end by 5 bases, with 7 bases between. The CDR3 sequence is 13 residues long. Germline-derived CDR1 and CDR2 are SGHAT and FQDESV (reference sequence). This CDR3 is CASSFRPNEKLFF. Written as DNA, the CDR3 is TGTGCCAGCAGCTTCAGGCCCAATGAAAAACTGTTTTTT. The full variable domain, rest sourced from reference TRBV11-1 and TRBJ1-4, is EAEVAQSPRYKITEKSQAVAFWCDPISGHATLYWYRQILGQGPELLVQFQDESVVDDSQLPKDRFSAERLKGVDSTLKIQPAELGDSAMYLCASSFRPNEKLFFGSGTQLSVL.

This chain links TRBV6-5 with TRBJ2-2, with D maybe TRBD1 (6 bases). Germline CDR1 MNHEY, CDR2 SVGAGI. The CDR3 has 15 amino acids. The V and J ends lost 5 bases and 7 bases respectively, with 17 bases between them. The CDR3 bases are TGTGCCAGCAGTCACAAACAGGGATCCATCGGGGAGCTGTTTTTT. It translates to CASSHKQGSIGELFF.

The chain combines TRBV21-1 with TRBJ1-1. TRBV21-1 is a pseudogene locus. The CDR3 runs to 16 residues. The CDR3, as DNA: TGTGCCAGCAGCAAAGCGCGGGGCAGAGGGAACACTGAAGCTTTCTTT. This sequence encodes CASSKARGRGNTEAFF.

This clone has more than one count but fewer than ten. V usage is TRBV5-1 and J usage is TRBJ2-7; TRBD1 aligns across 10 bases. V shed 3 bases and J 6 bases; nucleotides not matched to a gene: 6. The germline V gene has CDR1 SGHRS and CDR2 YFSETQ. CDR3 length: 14 residues. CDR3 sequence reads: CASSSGTGDTEQYF. The CDR3, as DNA: TGCGCCAGCAGCTCCGGGACAGGGGACACCGAGCAGTACTTC.

The CDR3 region has the DNA TGTGCCAGCAGCTTAGTCGGGACAGGGAGGGACACCGGGGAGCTGTTTTTT. Encoded protein: CASSLVGTGRDTGELFF. The chain combines TRBV7-2 with TRBJ2-2; 9 bases are shared with TRBD1. The CDR3 sequence is 17 residues long. Germline V lookup: CDR1 SGHTA, CDR2 FQGNSA. With 1 base clipped from V and 3 bases from J, the junction kept 6 bases outside the gene matches. The full variable domain, rest sourced from reference TRBV7-2 and TRBJ2-2, is GAGVSQSPSNKVTEKGKDVELRCDPISGHTALYWYRQSLGQGLEFLIYFQGNSAPDKSGLPSDRFSAERTGGSVSTLTIQRTQQEDSAVYLCASSLVGTGRDTGELFFGEGSRLTVL.

V gene TRBV6-1 combines with J gene TRBJ2-7; no clear D. Trimming took 6 bases from V and 3 from J, leaving 3 bases between them. Germline V lookup: CDR1 MNHNS, CDR2 SASEGT. The CDR3 runs to 10 residues. As DNA, the CDR3 is TGTGCCAGCAGCATCTACGAGCAGTACTTC. This sequence encodes CASSIYEQYF.

The V and J genes are TRBV19 and TRBJ1-6, with D unclear. The CDR3 is 14 amino acids. Looked up from germline, CDR1 is LNHDA and CDR2 is SQIVND (reference sequence). V lost 5 bases and J lost 9, with 14 bases in between. CDR3 protein: CASSGTGRRSPLHF. For the CDR3, the DNA is TGTGCCAGTAGTGGCACGGGGAGGCGTTCACCCCTCCACTTT. Variable domain in full (rest from reference TRBV19 and TRBJ1-6): DGGITQSPKYLFRKEGQNVTLSCEQNLNHDAMYWYRQDPGQGLRLIYYSQIVNDFQKGDIAEGYSVSREKKESFPLTVTSAQKNPTAFYLCASSGTGRRSPLHFGNGTRLTVT.

This clone was observed a few times. The chain has TRBV9 and TRBJ1-1; D is possibly TRBD1 (6 bases). From germline, CDR1 is SGDLS and CDR2 YYNGEE. The germline V and J ends were trimmed by 0 bases and 0 bases, with 6 bases remaining between them. The CDR3 totals 14 residues. The CDR3 loop is CASSVGDMNTEAFF. CDR3 in DNA: TGTGCCAGCAGCGTAGGGGACATGAACACTGAAGCTTTCTTT.

V gene TRBV7-3 combines with J gene TRBJ1-1; D not certain. V was pared by 5 bases and J by 10 bases, with 11 bases between. Germline loops: CDR1 SGHTA, CDR2 FQGTGA. CDR3 size: 11 residues. CDR3 sequence (DNA): TGTGCCAGCAGCCCCCCGGGTATAGCTTTCTTT. Translated: CASSPPGIAFF. Together with reference TRBV7-3 and TRBJ1-1, the CDR3 gives the full variable domain: GAGVSQTPSNKVTEKGKYVELRCDPISGHTALYWYRQSLGQGPEFLIYFQGTGAADDSGLPNDRFFAVRPEGSVSTLKIQRTERGDSAVYLCASSPPGIAFFGQGTRLTVV.

The chain combines TRBV7-3 with TRBJ2-3; D is perhaps TRBD2 (7 bases). V gave up 3 bases and J gave up 3 bases, with 13 bases separating them. The CDR3 length is 15 residues. Germline V gene data show CDR1 as SGHTA and CDR2 as FQGTGA. As DNA, the CDR3 is TGTGCCAGCAGCTTCGGGGGAGGGGGGACAGATACGCAGTATTTT. Translating it yields CASSFGGGGTDTQYF.

The chain combines TRBV30 with TRBJ2-1; perhaps TRBD1 as D (5 bases). CDR3 length: 13 amino acids. Germline V gene lookup returns CDR1 GTSNPN and CDR2 SVGIG (reference sequence). V lost 2 bases and J 9 bases, leaving 14 bases between the germline ends. CDR3 sequence (DNA): TGTGCCTGGAGTCCCCCTATAAGGGGTGAGCAGTTCTTC. Translation: CAWSPPIRGEQFF.

The chain joins TRBV30 to TRBJ1-2; possibly TRBD1 for D (6 bases). Germline-derived CDR1 and CDR2 are GTSNPN and SVGIG (reference sequence). Deletions cut 1 base from V and 0 bases from J, with 9 bases between. CDR3 length: 14 amino acids. In DNA form, the CDR3 reads TGTGCCTGGAGTGGGACAGCTACTAACTATGGCTACACCTTC. Protein sequence: CAWSGTATNYGYTF.

This chain joins TRBV14 and TRBJ1-4; D unclear. This CDR3 is 14 amino acids long. V was clipped by 3 bases and J by 0 bases, with 5 bases between them. Germline-derived CDR1 and CDR2 are SGHDN and FVKESK. The CDR3 bases are TGTGCCAGCAGCCATAGAACAACTAATGAAAAACTGTTTTTT. Translated, it gives CASSHRTTNEKLFF.

CDR3 bases: TGTGCCAGCAGCGGACAGGGGGCTGCCAGCAATCAGCCCCAGCATTTT. Residues: CASSGQGAASNQPQHF. The chain employs TRBV7-2 and TRBJ1-5, with TRBD1 matching 11 bases. The ends lost 5 bases at V and 1 base at J; junction bases unmatched: 4. CDR3 size: 16 residues. Per germline, CDR1 SGHTA and CDR2 FQGNSA.

The rearrangement joins TRBV29-1 to TRBJ1-4, with D possibly being TRBD1 (6 bases). The germline V and J ends were trimmed by 1 base and 7 bases, with 16 bases remaining between them. This CDR3 spans 15 amino acids. Germline lookup yields CDR1 SQVTM and CDR2 ANQGSEA. The CDR3 protein is CSVEGAQQGSEKLFF. DNA for the CDR3: TGCAGCGTTGAAGGGGCCCAACAGGGAAGTGAAAAACTGTTTTTT.

The V gene is TRBV15, the J gene TRBJ2-3; 10 bases map to TRBD2. Germline values: CDR1 LNHNV, CDR2 YYDKDF (reference sequence). This CDR3 has 16 residues. V shed 2 bases, J shed 5 bases, and the junction held 7 bases outside the gene matches. The CDR3 DNA follows: TGTGCCACCAGCAGAAACAGCGGGGGGGTGGAAGATACGCAGTATTTT. The encoded protein is CATSRNSGGVEDTQYF.